Below are 5 T cell receptor beta chains sequenced from a single sample in a study of lymphopenia after photon versus proton radiotherapy (dated by TCRdb to between 2018 and 2020). Receptors were amplified or captured by the immunoSEQ multiplex PCR assay. Drawn from immuneACCESS, this table holds only the in-frame rearrangements with V and J called that TCRdb kept. Clones are partly lost; checked studies trace under half to an unresolved V gene and leave the rest unexplained. The sample table records roughly 30,000 clones; roughly 87% of these occur just once. Of the sample, 40% to 60% falls within the top ten clones. Here the sequenced sample was peripheral blood, taken from a patient treated with proton-based radiotherapy. These receptors were collected from a woman aged 55-70 years with cholangiocarcinoma. Some clones in this sample may be carry-over from other donors' samples.

The V gene is TRBV5-1, the J gene TRBJ2-7, with 10 bases aligning to TRBD2. The CDR3 totals 14 residues. The germline V gene has CDR1 SGHRS and CDR2 YFSETQ. After removal of 1 base from V and 5 bases from J, the junction contained 3 bases not matched to a gene. DNA for the CDR3: TGCGCCAGCAGCTTGACTAGCGGGGTCAACGAGCAGTACTTC. Residues: CASSLTSGVNEQYF.

CDR3 protein: CATSKPEGGRNYGYTF. The DNA of the CDR3 is TGTGCCACCAGCAAGCCGGAAGGGGGCAGGAACTATGGCTACACCTTC. The chain is built from TRBV15 and TRBJ1-2, with 7 bases aligning to TRBD1. V shed 4 bases, J shed 2 bases, and the junction held 10 bases outside the gene matches. Germline CDR1 and CDR2: LNHNV and YYDKDF (reference sequence). The CDR3 has 16 residues.

This chain connects TRBV29-1 to TRBJ1-3; D ambiguous. This CDR3 spans 14 amino acids. The V gene's germline CDR1 is SQVTM and CDR2 ANQGSEA. Trimming stripped 2 bases from V and 0 bases from J, with 8 bases between. CDR3 nucleotides: TGCAGCGTTGAACTGGGGATCTCTGGAAACACCATATATTTT. It specifies CSVELGISGNTIYF.

The chain joins TRBV4-1 to TRBJ2-5, with D hard to call. CDR1 and CDR2 from the germline V gene are MGHRA and YSYEKL. CDR3 length: 14 amino acids. Trimming removed 1 base at V and 4 bases at J, with 10 bases between. The DNA for the CDR3 is TGCGCCAGCAGCCAAGGACCGCAGCGAGAGACCCAGTACTTC. Its protein is CASSQGPQRETQYF.

This chain connects TRBV18 to TRBJ2-5; a weak D match, TRBD2 (6 bases). The V and J ends lost 0 bases and 5 bases respectively, with 13 bases between them. The CDR3 extends over 15 amino acids. Germline-derived CDR1 and CDR2 are KGHSH and LQKENI. CDR3: CASSPPRPGEETQYF. For the CDR3, the DNA is TGTGCCAGCTCACCACCACGACCGGGAGAGGAGACCCAGTACTTC.